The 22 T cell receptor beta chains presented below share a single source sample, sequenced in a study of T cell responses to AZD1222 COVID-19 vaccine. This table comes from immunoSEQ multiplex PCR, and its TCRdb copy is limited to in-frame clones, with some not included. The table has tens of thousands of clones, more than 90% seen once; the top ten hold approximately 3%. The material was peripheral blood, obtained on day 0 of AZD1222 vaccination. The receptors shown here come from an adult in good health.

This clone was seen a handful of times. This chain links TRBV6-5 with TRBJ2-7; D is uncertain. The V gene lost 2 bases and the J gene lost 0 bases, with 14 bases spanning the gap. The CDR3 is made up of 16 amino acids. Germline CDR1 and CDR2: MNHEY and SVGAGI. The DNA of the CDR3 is TGTGCCAGCAGTTACGCAGGAGCAGGTAGCTCCTACGAGCAGTACTTC. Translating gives CASSYAGAGSSYEQYF.

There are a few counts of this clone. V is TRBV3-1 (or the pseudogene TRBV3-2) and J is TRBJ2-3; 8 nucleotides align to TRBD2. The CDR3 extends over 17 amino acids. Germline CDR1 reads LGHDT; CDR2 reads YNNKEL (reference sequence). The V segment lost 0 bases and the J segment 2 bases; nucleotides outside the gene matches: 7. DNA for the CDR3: TGTGCCAGCAGCCAAGATCGAGCGGGGGCCCACACAGATACGCAGTATTTT. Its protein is CASSQDRAGAHTDTQYF.

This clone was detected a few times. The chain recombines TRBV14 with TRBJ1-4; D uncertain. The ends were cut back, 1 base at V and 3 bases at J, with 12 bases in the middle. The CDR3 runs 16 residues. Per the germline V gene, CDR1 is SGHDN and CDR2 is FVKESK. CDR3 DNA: TGTGCCAGCAGCCAAGCTACCGGGCGAGCTAATGAAAAACTGTTTTTT. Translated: CASSQATGRANEKLFF.

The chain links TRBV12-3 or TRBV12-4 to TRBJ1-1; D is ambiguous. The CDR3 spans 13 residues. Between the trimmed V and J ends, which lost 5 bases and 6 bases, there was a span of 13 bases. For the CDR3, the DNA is TGTGCCAGCAGTCCCGGCCCACTCGCTGAAGCTTTCTTT. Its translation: CASSPGPLAEAFF.

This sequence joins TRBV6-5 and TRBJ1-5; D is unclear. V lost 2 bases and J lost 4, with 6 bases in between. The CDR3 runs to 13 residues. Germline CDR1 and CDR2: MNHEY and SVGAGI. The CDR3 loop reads CASSYLGNQPQHF. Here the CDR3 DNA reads TGTGCCAGCAGTTACCTAGGGAATCAGCCCCAGCATTTT.

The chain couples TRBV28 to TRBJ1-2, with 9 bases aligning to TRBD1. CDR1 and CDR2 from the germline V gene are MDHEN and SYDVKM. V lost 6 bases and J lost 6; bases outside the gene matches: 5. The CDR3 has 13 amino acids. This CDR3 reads CASSRDRADGYTF. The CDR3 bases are TGTGCCAGCAGCAGGGACAGGGCGGATGGCTACACCTTC.

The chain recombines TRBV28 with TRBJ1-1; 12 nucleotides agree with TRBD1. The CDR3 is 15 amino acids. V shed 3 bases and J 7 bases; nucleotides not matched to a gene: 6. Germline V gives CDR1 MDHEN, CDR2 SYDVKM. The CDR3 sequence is CASSFYGTGGGEAFF. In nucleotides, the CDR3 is TGTGCCAGCAGTTTTTACGGGACAGGGGGCGGTGAAGCTTTCTTT. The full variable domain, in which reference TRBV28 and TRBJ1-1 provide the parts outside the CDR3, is DVKVTQSSRYLVKRTGEKVFLECVQDMDHENMFWYRQDPGLGLRLIYFSYDVKMKEKGDIPEGYSVSREKKERFSLILESASTNQTSMYLCASSFYGTGGGEAFFGQGTRLTVV.

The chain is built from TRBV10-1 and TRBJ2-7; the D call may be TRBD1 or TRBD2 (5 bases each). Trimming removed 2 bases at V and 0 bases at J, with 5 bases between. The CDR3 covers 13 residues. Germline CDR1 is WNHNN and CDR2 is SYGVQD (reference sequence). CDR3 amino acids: CASSEGTSYEQYF. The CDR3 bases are TGCGCCAGCAGTGAGGGGACCTCCTACGAGCAGTACTTC.

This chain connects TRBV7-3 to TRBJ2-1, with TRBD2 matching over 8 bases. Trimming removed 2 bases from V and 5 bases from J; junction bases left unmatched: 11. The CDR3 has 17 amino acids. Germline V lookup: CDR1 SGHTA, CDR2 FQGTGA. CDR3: CASSLYTSGTFNNEQFF. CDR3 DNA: TGTGCCAGCAGCTTATATACTAGCGGAACTTTTAACAATGAGCAGTTCTTC.

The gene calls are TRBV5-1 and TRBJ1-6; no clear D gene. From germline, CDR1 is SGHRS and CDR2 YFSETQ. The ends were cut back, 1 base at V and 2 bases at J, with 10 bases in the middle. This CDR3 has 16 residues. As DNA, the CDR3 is TGCGCCAGCAGCTTGAGTTTGCGGGCCTATAATTCACCCCTCCACTTT. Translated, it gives CASSLSLRAYNSPLHF.

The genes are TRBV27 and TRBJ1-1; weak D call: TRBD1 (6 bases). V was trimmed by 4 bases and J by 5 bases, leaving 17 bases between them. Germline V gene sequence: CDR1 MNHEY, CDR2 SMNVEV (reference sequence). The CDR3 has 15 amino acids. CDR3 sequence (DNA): TGTGCCAGCAGTTCAGACTCCGGAGGGGGGACTGAAGCTTTCTTT. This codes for CASSSDSGGGTEAFF.

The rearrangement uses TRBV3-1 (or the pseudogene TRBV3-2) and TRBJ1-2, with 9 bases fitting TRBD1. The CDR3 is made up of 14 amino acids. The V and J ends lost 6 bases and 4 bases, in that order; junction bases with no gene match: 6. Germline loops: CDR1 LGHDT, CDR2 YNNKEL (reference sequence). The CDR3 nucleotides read TGTGCCAGCAGACGACAGGGGGTTCTCTATGGCTACACCTTC. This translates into CASRRQGVLYGYTF.

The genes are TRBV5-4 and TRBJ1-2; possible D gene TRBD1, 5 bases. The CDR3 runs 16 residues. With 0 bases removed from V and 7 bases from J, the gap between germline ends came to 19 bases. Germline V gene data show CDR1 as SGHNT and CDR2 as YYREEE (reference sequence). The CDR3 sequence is CASSLGIAGGSVGYTF. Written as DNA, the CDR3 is TGTGCCAGCAGCTTGGGAATCGCGGGGGGGTCGGTTGGCTACACCTTC.

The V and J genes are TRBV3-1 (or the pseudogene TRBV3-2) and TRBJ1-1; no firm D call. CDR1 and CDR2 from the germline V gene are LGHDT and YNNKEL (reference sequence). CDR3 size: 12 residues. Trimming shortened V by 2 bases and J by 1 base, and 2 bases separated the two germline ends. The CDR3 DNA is TGTGCCAGCAGCCAAAGGAACACTGAAGCTTTCTTT. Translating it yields CASSQRNTEAFF.

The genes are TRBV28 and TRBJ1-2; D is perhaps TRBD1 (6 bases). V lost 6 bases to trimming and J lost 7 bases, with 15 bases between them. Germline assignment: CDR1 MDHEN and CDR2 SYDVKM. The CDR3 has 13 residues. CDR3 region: CASRTGTPAGYTF. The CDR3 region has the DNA TGTGCCAGCAGAACAGGGACGCCCGCTGGCTACACCTTC.

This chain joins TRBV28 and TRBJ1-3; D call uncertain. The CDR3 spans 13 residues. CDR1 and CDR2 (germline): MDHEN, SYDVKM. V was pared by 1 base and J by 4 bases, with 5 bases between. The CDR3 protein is CASSLLGGNTIYF. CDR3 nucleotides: TGTGCCAGCAGTTTATTAGGGGGAAACACCATATATTTT.

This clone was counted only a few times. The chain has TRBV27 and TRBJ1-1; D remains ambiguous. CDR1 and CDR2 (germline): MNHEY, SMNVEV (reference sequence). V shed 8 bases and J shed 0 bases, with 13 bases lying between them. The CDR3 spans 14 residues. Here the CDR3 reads CASRSRQLNTEAFF. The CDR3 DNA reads TGTGCCAGCCGCAGTAGGCAGCTGAACACTGAAGCTTTCTTT.

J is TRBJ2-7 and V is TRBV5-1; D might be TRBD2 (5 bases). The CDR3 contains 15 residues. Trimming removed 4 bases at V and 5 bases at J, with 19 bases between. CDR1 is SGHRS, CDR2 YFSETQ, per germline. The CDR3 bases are TGCGCCAGCAGCGTTCTCGGGATTGCGGCGGACGAGCAGTACTTC. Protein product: CASSVLGIAADEQYF. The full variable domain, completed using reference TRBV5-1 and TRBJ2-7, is KAGVTQTPRYLIKTRGQQVTLSCSPISGHRSVSWYQQTPGQGLQFLFEYFSETQRNKGNFPGRFSGRQFSNSRSEMNVSTLELGDSALYLCASSVLGIAADEQYFGPGTRLTVT.

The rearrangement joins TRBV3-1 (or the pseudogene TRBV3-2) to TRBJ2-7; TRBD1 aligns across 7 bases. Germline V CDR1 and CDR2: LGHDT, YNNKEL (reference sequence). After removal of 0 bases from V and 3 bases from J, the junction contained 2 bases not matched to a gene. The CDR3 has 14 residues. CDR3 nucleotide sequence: TGTGCCAGCAGCCAAGAGGGGACAGTCTACGAGCAGTACTTC. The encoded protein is CASSQEGTVYEQYF.

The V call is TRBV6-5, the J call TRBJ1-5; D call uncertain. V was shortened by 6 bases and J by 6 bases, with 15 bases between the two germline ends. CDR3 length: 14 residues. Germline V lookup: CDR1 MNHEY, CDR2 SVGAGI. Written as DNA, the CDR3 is TGTGCCAGCAGCCCCGAGGGCCTTCCTCAGCCCCAGCATTTT. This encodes CASSPEGLPQPQHF.

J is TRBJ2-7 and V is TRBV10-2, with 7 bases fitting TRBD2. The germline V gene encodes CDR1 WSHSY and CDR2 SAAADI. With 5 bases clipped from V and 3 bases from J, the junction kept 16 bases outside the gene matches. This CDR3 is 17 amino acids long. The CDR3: CASSLPGSGYWDYEQYF. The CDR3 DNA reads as TGCGCCAGCAGTCTTCCAGGTAGCGGGTATTGGGACTACGAGCAGTACTTC.

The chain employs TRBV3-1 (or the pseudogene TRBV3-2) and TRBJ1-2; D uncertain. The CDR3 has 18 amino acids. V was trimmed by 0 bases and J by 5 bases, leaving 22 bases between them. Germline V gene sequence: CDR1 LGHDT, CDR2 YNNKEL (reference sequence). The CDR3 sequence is CASSQDFLGRVSVYGYTF. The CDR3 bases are TGTGCCAGCAGCCAAGATTTTCTGGGAAGGGTATCAGTTTATGGCTACACCTTC.